These 5 T cell receptor beta chains were sequenced from one sample in a study of T cell responses to AZD1222 COVID-19 vaccine. Generated by immunoSEQ multiplex PCR, the TCRdb table keeps only in-frame clones and is missing some. The sample contains 77,000 or so clones, about 90% of which appear only once. Specimen: peripheral blood, collected on day 0 of MenACWY control vaccination. The receptors come from an adult in good health.

This clone was detected once. The identical CDR3 is also encoded by other nucleotide sequences in the sample. V gene TRBV18 combines with J gene TRBJ2-5; D call uncertain. CDR1 KGHSH and CDR2 LQKENI come from the germline V gene. CDR3 length: 11 amino acids. Between the trimmed V and J ends, which lost 5 bases and 3 bases, there was a span of 4 bases. The CDR3 loop is CASSREETQYF. The CDR3, as DNA: TGTGCCAGCTCAAGGGAAGAGACCCAGTACTTC.

V gene TRBV7-9 combines with J gene TRBJ1-5; D unresolved. Trimming shortened V by 4 bases and J by 3 bases, and 7 bases separated the two germline ends. The CDR3 contains 13 residues. The V gene's germline CDR1 is SEHNR and CDR2 FQNEAQ (reference sequence). DNA of the CDR3: TGTGCCAGCAGCTGGACGGACAATCAGCCCCAGCATTTT. This codes for CASSWTDNQPQHF.

The CDR3 region is CASRGGLSNQPQHF. The CDR3 DNA sequence: TGTGCCAGCAGAGGGGGGTTGAGCAATCAGCCCCAGCATTTT. The chain links TRBV28 to TRBJ1-5; a possible D gene is TRBD1 (6 bases). V lost 6 bases to trimming and J lost 1 base, with 10 bases between them. Germline CDR1 is MDHEN and CDR2 is SYDVKM. CDR3 size: 14 residues.

The chain carries TRBV28 and TRBJ1-5; no clear D gene. V was pared by 3 bases and J by 7 bases, with 7 bases between. Germline loops: CDR1 MDHEN, CDR2 SYDVKM. The length of the CDR3 is 12 residues. The DNA for the CDR3 is TGTGCCAGCAGTTTCGGAGTCCAGCCCCAGCATTTT. Its protein is CASSFGVQPQHF.

CDR3 in DNA: TGTGCCAGCAGCGTAGAAGGGGGTGGAAACATTCAGTACTTC. This sequence encodes CASSVEGGGNIQYF. This sequence joins TRBV9 and TRBJ2-4; TRBD1 might be the D (6 bases). The CDR3 is 14 residues long. V lost 0 bases to trimming and J lost 6 bases, with 10 bases between them. In germline, CDR1 is SGDLS, CDR2 YYNGEE.